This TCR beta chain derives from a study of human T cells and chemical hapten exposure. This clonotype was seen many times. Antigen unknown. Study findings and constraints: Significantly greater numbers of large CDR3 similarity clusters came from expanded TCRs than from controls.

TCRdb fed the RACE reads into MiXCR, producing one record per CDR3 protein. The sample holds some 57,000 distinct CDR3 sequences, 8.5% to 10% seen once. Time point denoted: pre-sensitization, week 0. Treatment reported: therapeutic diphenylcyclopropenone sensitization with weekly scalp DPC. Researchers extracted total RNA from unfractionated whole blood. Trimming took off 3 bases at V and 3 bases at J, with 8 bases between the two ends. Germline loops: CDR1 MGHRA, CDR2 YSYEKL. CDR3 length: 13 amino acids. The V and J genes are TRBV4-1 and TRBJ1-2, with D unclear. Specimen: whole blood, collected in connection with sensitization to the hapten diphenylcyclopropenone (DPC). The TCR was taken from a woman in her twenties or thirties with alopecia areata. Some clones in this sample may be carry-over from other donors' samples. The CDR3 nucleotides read TGCGCCAGCAGCCAGAATGTGGACTATGGCTACACCTTC. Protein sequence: CASSQNVDYGYTF.